Here is one TCR beta chain with its context. The V gene's germline CDR1 is MNHEY and CDR2 SMNVEV (reference sequence). The length of the CDR3 is 14 residues. V gave up 4 bases and J gave up 4 bases, with 13 bases separating them. The entry originates in a study of OX40 agonist ivuxolimab in advanced cancers. For the study at large: Three patients, one with hepatocellular carcinoma and two with cutaneous melanoma, achieved partial responses.

The data were produced by immunoSEQ multiplex PCR, yet TCRdb's version contains in-frame clones alone and is incomplete. This table holds around 64,000 clones, about 90% found once. The J gene is TRBJ2-5, the V gene TRBV27; the D gene is possibly TRBD1 (6 bases). The sequence was obtained from an adult with an advanced solid tumor such as melanoma, head and neck, liver or kidney cancer. The input for sequencing was CD4+ or CD8+ T cells sorted from blood, taken in a trial of the OX40 agonist ivuxolimab. CDR3 sequence (DNA): TGTGCCAGCAGTTGGGCAGGGGAGAGAGAGACCCAGTACTTC. This sequence encodes CASSWAGERETQYF.